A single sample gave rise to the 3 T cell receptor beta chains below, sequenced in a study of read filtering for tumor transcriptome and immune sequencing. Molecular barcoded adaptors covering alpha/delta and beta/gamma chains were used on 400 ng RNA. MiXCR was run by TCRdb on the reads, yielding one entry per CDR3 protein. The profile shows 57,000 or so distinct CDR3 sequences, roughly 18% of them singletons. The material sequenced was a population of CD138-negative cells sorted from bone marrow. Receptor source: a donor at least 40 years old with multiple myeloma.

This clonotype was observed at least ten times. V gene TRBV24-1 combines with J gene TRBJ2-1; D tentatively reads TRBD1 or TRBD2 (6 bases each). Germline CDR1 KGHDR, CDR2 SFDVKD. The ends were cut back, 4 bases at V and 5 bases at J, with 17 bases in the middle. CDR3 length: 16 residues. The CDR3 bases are TGTGCCACCAGTGACACGGGGGCCGGCGGGAACAATGAGCAGTTCTTC. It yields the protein CATSDTGAGGNNEQFF.

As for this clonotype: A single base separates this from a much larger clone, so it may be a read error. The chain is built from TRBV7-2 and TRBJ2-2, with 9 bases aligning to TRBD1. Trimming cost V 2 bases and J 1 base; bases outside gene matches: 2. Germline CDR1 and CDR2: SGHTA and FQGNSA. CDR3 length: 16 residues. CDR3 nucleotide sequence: TGTACCAGCAGCTTAAGGGGACAGGGGAACACCGGGGAGCTGTTTTTT. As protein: CTSSLRGQGNTGELFF.

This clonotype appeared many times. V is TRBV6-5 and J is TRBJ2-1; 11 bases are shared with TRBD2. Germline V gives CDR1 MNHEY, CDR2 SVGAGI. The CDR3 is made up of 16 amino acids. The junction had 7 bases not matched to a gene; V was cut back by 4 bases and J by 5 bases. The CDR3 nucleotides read TGTGCCAGCAGTTGGTTATGGGGACTAGCGGACAATGAGCAGTTCTTC. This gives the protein CASSWLWGLADNEQFF.